Described below is a single T cell receptor (beta chain) sequence and its context. Source study methods: It was from reference gene primer amplification that nucleated cell counts were estimated. Sequencing used immunoSEQ multiplex PCR; TCRdb keeps in-frame clones, though not all of them. Clone size and the V and J calls come from that table; the DNA yielded D and trimming. The sample has roughly 280,000 clones, roughly nine tenths seen once. The data are from a study of blood T cell repertoires in COVID-19. Background on the study: Collection of acute and convalescent COVID-19 samples took place in the United States, Italy and Spain. PBMCs, B-cell-depleted T cells, or T cells provided the cDNA or gDNA that made up the material.

V was clipped by 3 bases and J by 0 bases; unmatched bases: 3. Germline V gives CDR1 SGHVS, CDR2 FNYEAQ. The CDR3 totals 15 residues. The sample taken for sequencing was peripheral blood. The chain joins TRBV7-6 to TRBJ1-1, with TRBD1 identical over 8 bases. The sequence was collected from a man in his forties or fifties with active or convalescent COVID-19. The CDR3 sequence: CASSFRTGLNTEAFF. CDR3 nucleotides: TGTGCCAGCAGCTTTAGGACAGGGCTGAACACTGAAGCTTTCTTT.